Listed below are T cell receptor beta chains from one sample, sequenced in a study of vaccination and CD4 T cells after COVID-19. Antigens of these TCRs are unknown. One entry per CDR3 protein, called by TCRdb with MiXCR from the PCR reads. The table shows more than 20,000 distinct CDR3 sequences, with less than 60% occurring only once. Sample: CD4+ T cells from blood, cultured in vitro. These receptors came from a human donor who had recovered from COVID-19. Each CDR3 is given with its conserved first and last residue. The order of the fields is V gene, clone size, J gene, D gene, CDR3 DNA, CDR3 protein. The D gene is left open where the match is weak. Not every row has a clone size; where given, it reads once, few, many or a size class.

V: TRBV6-2/TRBV6-3
size: few
J: TRBJ1-5
D: NA
DNA: TGTGCCAGCAGTTACGTGAATCAGCCCCAGCATTTT
CDR3: CASSYVNQPQHF

V: TRBV20-1
size: NA
J: TRBJ2-5
D: TRBD1
DNA: TGCAGTGCTAACCAGGGGGCGGGTGAGACCCAGTACTTC
CDR3: CSANQGAGETQYF

V: TRBV20-1
size: once
J: TRBJ2-7
D: TRBD1
DNA: TGCAGTGCACGGGACAGGGTTCTTTCCTACGAGCAGTACTTC
CDR3: CSARDRVLSYEQYF

V: TRBV5-1
size: NA
J: TRBJ2-2
D: NA
DNA: TGCGCCAGCAGCTTGGCCTCAGGATCCACCGGGGAGCTGTTTTTT
CDR3: CASSLASGSTGELFF

V: TRBV6-1
size: NA
J: TRBJ1-2
D: TRBD1
DNA: TGTGCCAGCGAGGGACAGTCGGATGGCTACACCTTC
CDR3: CASEGQSDGYTF

V: TRBV7-6
size: NA
J: TRBJ2-3
D: NA
DNA: TGTGCCAGCAGCTTAGCTGCAGATACGCAGTATTTT
CDR3: CASSLAADTQYF

V: TRBV30
size: NA
J: TRBJ2-7
D: NA
DNA: TGTGCCTGGAGTAAAAGGGGGTCCTACGAGCAGTACTTC
CDR3: CAWSKRGSYEQYF

V: TRBV29-1
size: once
J: TRBJ2-1
D: NA
DNA: TGCAGCGCCCGACAGGTTTCCTACAATGAGCAGTTCTTC
CDR3: CSARQVSYNEQFF

V: TRBV7-8
size: NA
J: TRBJ2-7
D: TRBD1
DNA: TGTGCCAGCAGCTTAACAGGGGGCATATTAGAGCAGTACTTC
CDR3: CASSLTGGILEQYF

V: TRBV25-1
size: NA
J: TRBJ1-2
D: NA
DNA: TGTGCCAGCAGTGTGGGAAATAACTATGGCTACACCTTC
CDR3: CASSVGNNYGYTF

V: TRBV2
size: few
J: TRBJ2-3
D: NA
DNA: TGTGCCAGCAGGAGCGATCCTAGCACAGATACGCAGTATTTT
CDR3: CASRSDPSTDTQYF

V: TRBV28
size: NA
J: TRBJ2-7
D: TRBD2
DNA: TGTGCCAGCACCGGGGGGGCGCACCTATCCGAGCAGTACTTC
CDR3: CASTGGAHLSEQYF

V: TRBV15
size: few
J: TRBJ1-2
D: TRBD1
DNA: TGTGCCACCAGCATTGGACAGGGGGTGTACTCCCTCGCGGGCTACACCTTC
CDR3: CATSIGQGVYSLAGYTF

V: TRBV28
size: NA
J: TRBJ2-1
D: TRBD2
DNA: TGTGCCAGCAGTCTAGGGACTAGCAAAACGGCTGAGCAGTTCTTC
CDR3: CASSLGTSKTAEQFF

V: TRBV5-1
size: few
J: TRBJ2-2
D: NA
DNA: TGCGCCAGCAACACTGAAGGGAGGATCGGCGGGGAGCTGTTTTTT
CDR3: CASNTEGRIGGELFF

V: TRBV20-1
size: few
J: TRBJ1-2
D: TRBD1
DNA: TGCAGTGCAACAGACAGGGTAGGGTATGGCTACACCTTC
CDR3: CSATDRVGYGYTF

V: TRBV20-1
size: few
J: TRBJ2-5
D: NA
DNA: TGCAGTGCTAGCATCTTGAGGGCCCAGTACTTC
CDR3: CSASILRAQYF

V: TRBV18
size: NA
J: TRBJ1-2
D: NA
DNA: TGTGCCAGCTCAGCGGCGGCTAACTATGGCTACACCTTC
CDR3: CASSAAANYGYTF

V: TRBV4-1
size: NA
J: TRBJ1-2
D: NA
DNA: TGCGCCAGCAGCCAAGTTTTGAATCTTAGGGGTACCTATGGCTACACCTTC
CDR3: CASSQVLNLRGTYGYTF

V: TRBV6-5
size: NA
J: TRBJ1-1
D: NA
DNA: TGTGCCAGCAGTTTTTCAGGGACTGAAGCTTTCTTT
CDR3: CASSFSGTEAFF

V: TRBV5-1
size: NA
J: TRBJ1-2
D: NA
DNA: TGCGCCAGCAGCTCAGGGACGGATTCCAGCTATGGCTACACCTTC
CDR3: CASSSGTDSSYGYTF

V: TRBV20-1
size: few
J: TRBJ1-5
D: NA
DNA: TGCAGTGCTAGACCGACCCAGGGCCAGCCCCAGCATTTT
CDR3: CSARPTQGQPQHF

V: TRBV7-3
size: NA
J: TRBJ2-1
D: NA
DNA: TGTGCCAGCAGCGTACAAGGTGGGAATGAGCAGTTCTTC
CDR3: CASSVQGGNEQFF

V: TRBV6-2/TRBV6-3
size: NA
J: TRBJ1-2
D: TRBD1
DNA: TGTGCCAGCACCTGGGCCACAGGGGTGTCTGGCTACACCTTC
CDR3: CASTWATGVSGYTF

V: TRBV12-3/TRBV12-4
size: once
J: TRBJ1-2
D: NA
DNA: TGTGCCAGCAGTCCTGATCATTTCGGGTCCTATGGCTACACCTTC
CDR3: CASSPDHFGSYGYTF

V: TRBV20-1
size: NA
J: TRBJ2-7
D: TRBD2
DNA: TGCAGTGCTAGAGGATCTAGCGGGCAGGAGACCTACGAGCAGTACTTC
CDR3: CSARGSSGQETYEQYF

V: TRBV19
size: NA
J: TRBJ2-3
D: TRBD2
DNA: TGTGCCAGTGGGACTAGCGGGGGTTGGCGCACAGATACGCAGTATTTT
CDR3: CASGTSGGWRTDTQYF

V: TRBV7-9
size: few
J: TRBJ1-6
D: NA
DNA: TGTGCCAGCAGCTTAGCAGCCGAAACCTCACCCCTCCACTTT
CDR3: CASSLAAETSPLHF

V: TRBV15
size: NA
J: TRBJ2-7
D: NA
DNA: TGTGCCACCAGCAGATACAGGGATTGGTACGAGCAGTACTTC
CDR3: CATSRYRDWYEQYF

V: TRBV27
size: NA
J: TRBJ2-7
D: NA
DNA: TGTGCCAGCAGGGGGCCTGGGGAAAAGCAGTACTTC
CDR3: CASRGPGEKQYF

V: TRBV11-3
size: once
J: TRBJ1-5
D: NA
DNA: TGTGCCAGCACCTCTAGGGGGGGGGGATGCCAGCCCCAGCATTTT
CDR3: CASTSRGGGCQPQHF

V: TRBV19
size: few
J: TRBJ1-2
D: NA
DNA: TGTGCCAGTAGTCCCCTTTGGGGGCCCAGCTATGGCTACACCTTC
CDR3: CASSPLWGPSYGYTF

V: TRBV12-3/TRBV12-4
size: NA
J: TRBJ2-7
D: NA
DNA: TGTGCCAGCAGTTTTAGGGCAATCACCTACGAGCAGTACTTC
CDR3: CASSFRAITYEQYF

V: TRBV20-1
size: few
J: TRBJ1-2
D: TRBD1
DNA: TGCAGTGCTATCGTCAGGGGGCAGTCTTATGGCTACACCTTC
CDR3: CSAIVRGQSYGYTF

V: TRBV10-3
size: NA
J: TRBJ2-1
D: NA
DNA: TGTGCCATCAGTGAATTAGCGAGGGACAATGAGCAGTTCTTC
CDR3: CAISELARDNEQFF

V: TRBV7-9
size: few
J: TRBJ2-3
D: NA
DNA: TGTGCCAGCAGCTTACCCGCAGGGGTGAGAGGTACGCAGTATTTT
CDR3: CASSLPAGVRGTQYF

V: TRBV7-2
size: NA
J: TRBJ2-5
D: NA
DNA: TGTGCCAGCAGCCCCTTAGGGAGACAAGAGACCCAGTACTTC
CDR3: CASSPLGRQETQYF

V: TRBV18
size: NA
J: TRBJ2-7
D: TRBD1
DNA: TGTGCCAGCTCACCGAATTTGGGCAGGGGGCCTCACGAGCAGTACTTC
CDR3: CASSPNLGRGPHEQYF

V: TRBV5-6
size: NA
J: TRBJ2-1
D: NA
DNA: TGTGCCAGCAGCTTAGTTGGGACGGAAACGTACAATGAGCAGTTCTTC
CDR3: CASSLVGTETYNEQFF

V: TRBV7-6
size: NA
J: TRBJ2-1
D: TRBD2
DNA: TGTGCCAGCAGCGCGGGGAGCGGGGGAGAGCAGTTCTTC
CDR3: CASSAGSGGEQFF

V: TRBV24-1
size: few
J: TRBJ2-2
D: TRBD2
DNA: TGTGCCACCAGCTCGACGGGACTAGCGGGACGGCGGCCCGGGGAGCTGTTTTTT
CDR3: CATSSTGLAGRRPGELFF

V: TRBV19
size: NA
J: TRBJ2-7
D: TRBD1
DNA: TGTGCCAGCTCCGGGACAGGGTCTAACGAGCAGTACTTC
CDR3: CASSGTGSNEQYF

V: TRBV27
size: few
J: TRBJ1-1
D: NA
DNA: TGTGCCAGCAGTTCCCCAGGGGTTCGCACTGAAGCTTTCTTT
CDR3: CASSSPGVRTEAFF

V: TRBV24-1
size: few
J: TRBJ2-3
D: NA
DNA: TGTGCCACCAGTGTGTACGGGAGTAATGCAGATACGCAGTATTTT
CDR3: CATSVYGSNADTQYF

V: TRBV29-1
size: NA
J: TRBJ1-3
D: NA
DNA: TGCAGCGTTGGGGGGGCCGTCTCTGGAAACACCATATATTTT
CDR3: CSVGGAVSGNTIYF

V: TRBV20-1
size: few
J: TRBJ2-7
D: NA
DNA: TGCAGTGCTAGAGATCTGGCGGGGTCCCGCCCCTACGAGCAGTACTTC
CDR3: CSARDLAGSRPYEQYF

V: TRBV19
size: NA
J: TRBJ1-2
D: TRBD1
DNA: TGTGCCAGTAACCACAGGGGACCAGCTAACTATGGCTACACCTTC
CDR3: CASNHRGPANYGYTF

V: TRBV27
size: once
J: TRBJ1-1
D: TRBD1
DNA: TGTGCCACCTCCCCCCGGACAGGGGGAAACACTGAAGCTTTCTTT
CDR3: CATSPRTGGNTEAFF

V: TRBV11-3
size: NA
J: TRBJ1-1
D: NA
DNA: TGTGCCAGCAGTCCCCAGGGGTCCCTCACTGAAGCTTTCTTT
CDR3: CASSPQGSLTEAFF

V: TRBV30
size: NA
J: TRBJ1-5
D: NA
DNA: TGTGCCTGGAGTCCTGAATTGGCTCAGCCCCAGCATTTT
CDR3: CAWSPELAQPQHF

V: TRBV5-1
size: NA
J: TRBJ1-1
D: NA
DNA: TGCGCCAGCAGCTTGAACGCGGGGAACACTGAAGCTTTCTTT
CDR3: CASSLNAGNTEAFF

V: TRBV7-9
size: few
J: TRBJ1-2
D: NA
DNA: TGTGCCAGCAGCAGGCTGGACGGCTCGTATGGCTACACCTTC
CDR3: CASSRLDGSYGYTF

V: TRBV28
size: few
J: TRBJ1-6
D: NA
DNA: TGTGCCAGCAGTGCACCCAGGGTTAATTCACCCCTCCACTTT
CDR3: CASSAPRVNSPLHF

V: TRBV6-4
size: NA
J: TRBJ1-1
D: NA
DNA: TGTGCCAGCAGTGAGTCCCCTAGCTCCGCTGAAGCTTTCTTT
CDR3: CASSESPSSAEAFF

V: TRBV20-1
size: few
J: TRBJ1-2
D: TRBD1
DNA: TGCAGTGCTAGAAGGGACAGGGATCCAGGCTACACCTTC
CDR3: CSARRDRDPGYTF

V: TRBV25-1
size: NA
J: TRBJ1-6
D: NA
DNA: TGTGCCAGCAGTGACCAGCCCGGGACTATAGATTCACCCCTCCACTTT
CDR3: CASSDQPGTIDSPLHF

V: TRBV20-1
size: NA
J: TRBJ2-1
D: TRBD2
DNA: TGCAGTGCTAGAGTCCCCGAGCGGGGGAACAATGAGCAGTTCTTC
CDR3: CSARVPERGNNEQFF

V: TRBV5-1
size: NA
J: TRBJ2-7
D: TRBD2
DNA: TGCGCCAGCGCGACTAGCGGAGACTACGAGCAGTACTTC
CDR3: CASATSGDYEQYF

V: TRBV20-1
size: few
J: TRBJ1-4
D: NA
DNA: TGCAGTGCACCCCGCAATTTAGGGGATGAAAAACTGTTTTTT
CDR3: CSAPRNLGDEKLFF

V: TRBV19
size: few
J: TRBJ2-1
D: TRBD2
DNA: TGTGCCAGTAGTATCCGGGGACTAGCGGGAGCCAATGAGCAGTTCTTC
CDR3: CASSIRGLAGANEQFF